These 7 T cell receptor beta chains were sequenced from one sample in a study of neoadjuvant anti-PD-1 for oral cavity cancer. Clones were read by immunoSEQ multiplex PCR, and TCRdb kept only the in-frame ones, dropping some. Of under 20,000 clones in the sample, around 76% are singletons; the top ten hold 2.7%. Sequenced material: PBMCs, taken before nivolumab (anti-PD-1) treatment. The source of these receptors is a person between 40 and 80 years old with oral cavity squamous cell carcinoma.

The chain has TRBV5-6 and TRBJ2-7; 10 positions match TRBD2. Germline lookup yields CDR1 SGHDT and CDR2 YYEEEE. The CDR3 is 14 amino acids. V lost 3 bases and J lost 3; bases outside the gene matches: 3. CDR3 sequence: CASSSRTSGYEQYF. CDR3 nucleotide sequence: TGTGCCAGCAGCTCGCGGACTAGCGGCTACGAGCAGTACTTC.

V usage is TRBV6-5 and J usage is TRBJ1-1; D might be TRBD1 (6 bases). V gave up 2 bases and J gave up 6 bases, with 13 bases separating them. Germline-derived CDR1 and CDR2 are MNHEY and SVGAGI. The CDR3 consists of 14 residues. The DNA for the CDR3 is TGTGCCAGCAGTTACCGAGGGGGTGGCGCTGAAGCTTTCTTT. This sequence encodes CASSYRGGGAEAFF.

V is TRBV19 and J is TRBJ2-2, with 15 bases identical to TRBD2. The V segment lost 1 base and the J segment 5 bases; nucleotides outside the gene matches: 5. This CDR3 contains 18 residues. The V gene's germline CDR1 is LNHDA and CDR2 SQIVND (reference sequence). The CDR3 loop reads CASSIALGLAGGTGELFF. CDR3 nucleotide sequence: TGTGCCAGTAGTATAGCGCTTGGACTAGCGGGAGGGACCGGGGAGCTGTTTTTT.

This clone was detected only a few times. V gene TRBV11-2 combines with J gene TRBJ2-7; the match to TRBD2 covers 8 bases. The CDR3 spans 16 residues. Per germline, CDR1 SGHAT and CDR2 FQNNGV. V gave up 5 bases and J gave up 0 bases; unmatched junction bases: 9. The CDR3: CASSPQGLGGSYEQYF. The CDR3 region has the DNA TGTGCCAGCAGCCCCCAGGGACTAGGAGGCTCCTACGAGCAGTACTTC.

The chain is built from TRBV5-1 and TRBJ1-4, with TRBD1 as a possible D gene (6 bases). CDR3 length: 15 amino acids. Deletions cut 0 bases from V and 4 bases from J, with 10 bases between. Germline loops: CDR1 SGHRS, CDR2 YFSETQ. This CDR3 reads CASSLGPDSNEKLFF. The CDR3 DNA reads TGCGCCAGCAGCTTGGGACCGGACAGTAATGAAAAACTGTTTTTT.

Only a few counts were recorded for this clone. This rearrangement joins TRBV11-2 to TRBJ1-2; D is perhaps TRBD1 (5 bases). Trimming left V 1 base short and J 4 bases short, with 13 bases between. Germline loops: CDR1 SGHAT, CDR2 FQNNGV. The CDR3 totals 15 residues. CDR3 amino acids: CASSLGTGIFYGYTF. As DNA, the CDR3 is TGTGCCAGCAGCTTAGGAACAGGCATCTTCTATGGCTACACCTTC.

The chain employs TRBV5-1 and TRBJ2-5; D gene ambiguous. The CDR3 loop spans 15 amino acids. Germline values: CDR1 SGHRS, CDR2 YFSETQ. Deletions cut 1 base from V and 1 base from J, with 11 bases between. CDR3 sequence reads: CASSLWARTQETQYF. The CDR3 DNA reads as TGCGCCAGCAGCTTGTGGGCTCGAACCCAAGAGACCCAGTACTTC.